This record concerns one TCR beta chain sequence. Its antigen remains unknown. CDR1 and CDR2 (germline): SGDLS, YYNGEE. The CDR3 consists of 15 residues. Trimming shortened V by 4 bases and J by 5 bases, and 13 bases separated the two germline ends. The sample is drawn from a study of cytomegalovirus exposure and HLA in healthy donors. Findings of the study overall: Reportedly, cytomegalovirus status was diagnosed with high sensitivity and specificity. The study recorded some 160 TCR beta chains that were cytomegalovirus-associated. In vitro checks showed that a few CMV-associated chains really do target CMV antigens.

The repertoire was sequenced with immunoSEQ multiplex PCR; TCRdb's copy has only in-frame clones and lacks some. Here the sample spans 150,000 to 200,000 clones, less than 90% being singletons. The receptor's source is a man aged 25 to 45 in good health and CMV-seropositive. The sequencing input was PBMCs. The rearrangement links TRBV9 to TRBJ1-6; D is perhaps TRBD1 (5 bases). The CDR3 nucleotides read TGTGCCAGCAGCATCTCTACAGGCGATAATTCACCCCTCCACTTT. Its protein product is CASSISTGDNSPLHF.